This TCR beta chain originates from a study of PD-L1 blockade in urothelial cancer. Overall study context: Patients took up atezolizumab around 2014 at 1,200 mg intravenously every 3 weeks. Each participant's history included 0 to 3 prior chemotherapy regimens.

The time point is: pretreatment peripheral blood. The CDR3 has 16 residues. V was clipped by 0 bases and J by 4 bases; unmatched bases: 7. Per the germline V gene, CDR1 is ENHRY and CDR2 is SYGVKD. Synthetic TCR analog templates were spiked into each PCR. Method: immunoSEQ multiplex PCR; TCRdb's copy keeps in-frame clones and lacks some. The sample yields approximately 50,000 clones, about 80% seen once. The sample in question was PBMCs, obtained around atezolizumab (anti-PD-L1) treatment. This chain joins TRBV10-3 and TRBJ1-1; the match to TRBD1 covers 8 bases. The TCR sequence derives from a man aged 45-65 years with urothelial cancer. Here the CDR3 reads CAISESRDRGSTEAFF. In nucleotides, the CDR3 is TGTGCCATCAGTGAGTCGCGAGACAGGGGAAGCACTGAAGCTTTCTTT.